This record looks at one TCR beta chain sequence and its context. What it recognizes is unknown. This sample was included in a study of blood T cells in healthy people across ages. General study findings and limits: TCR beta diversity per million T cells fell roughly linearly with age.

This CDR3 has 18 amino acids. Looked up from germline, CDR1 is LGHNA and CDR2 is YSLEER. V was clipped by 4 bases and J by 2 bases; unmatched bases: 12. Sample-barcoded 5' priming and a J-beta primer mix drove a second PCR of roughly 7 to 11 cycles. Every sample gave at least 2.5 million paired-end reads containing CDR3. TCRdb redid the calling of the 5' RACE reads with MiXCR, one entry per CDR3 protein. The sample shows roughly 500,000 distinct CDR3 sequences, 27% of them seen only once. This clonotype was obtained from a woman in her 70s in good health. Sequenced material: blood. The chain carries TRBV4-3 and TRBJ2-3, with 10 bases identical to TRBD1. CDR3 coding DNA: TGCGCCAGCAGCCCCCGGGACAGGGGATCTTCGTTCACAGATACGCAGTATTTT. The encoded protein is CASSPRDRGSSFTDTQYF.